The rows below give T cell receptor beta chains drawn from one sample of a study of blood T cell repertoires in COVID-19. Clones were sequenced by immunoSEQ multiplex PCR, and TCRdb holds only the in-frame ones, with some missing. Here the sample spans 200,000 to 250,000 clones, 80% to 90% being singletons. The specimen was peripheral blood. The receptors were gathered from a man in his sixties who had recovered from COVID-19. The CDR3 runs from the conserved cysteine through the conserved F or W. D genes are given only for firm matches. Expanded clones get a size class; other rows say once, few or many, or leave the size out.

clone size	D gene	V gene	J gene	CDR3 protein	CDR3 DNA
once	TRBD2	TRBV7-3	TRBJ2-5	CASSLRASGRGETQYF	TGTGCCAGCAGCTTACGGGCTAGCGGAAGAGGAGAGACCCAGTACTTC
NA	NA	TRBV4-3	TRBJ2-7	CASSQVQGQSYEQYF	TGCGCCAGCAGCCAAGTCCAGGGTCAATCCTACGAGCAGTACTTC
NA	NA	TRBV9	TRBJ2-2	CASSVGVEVWTGELFF	TGTGCCAGCAGCGTAGGGGTCGAGGTTTGGACCGGGGAGCTGTTTTTT
NA	NA	TRBV10-3	TRBJ2-7	CAISESRAGIYEQYF	TGTGCCATCAGTGAGTCAAGAGCAGGGATCTACGAGCAGTACTTC
few	NA	TRBV5-1	TRBJ2-3	CASSLDGGHTDTQYF	TGCGCCAGCAGCTTGGACGGGGGGCACACAGATACGCAGTATTTT
NA	TRBD1	TRBV12-3/TRBV12-4	TRBJ1-1	CASSAGQGTEAFF	TGTGCCAGCAGTGCCGGACAGGGCACTGAAGCTTTCTTT
NA	NA	TRBV28	TRBJ2-7	CASSTPSAEYEQYF	TGTGCCAGCAGTACCCCATCCGCGGAATACGAGCAGTACTTC
NA	TRBD1	TRBV27	TRBJ2-3	CASSSHRGADTQYF	TGTGCCAGCAGTTCACACAGGGGTGCAGATACGCAGTATTTT
NA	TRBD2	TRBV9	TRBJ2-2	CASSVEGLAGGNTGELFF	TGTGCCAGCAGCGTAGAGGGACTAGCGGGAGGGAACACCGGGGAGCTGTTTTTT
once	NA	TRBV2	TRBJ1-6	CASSEGEGQNSPLHF	TGTGCCAGCAGTGAAGGAGAAGGACAGAATTCACCCCTCCACTTT
NA	TRBD2	TRBV5-6	TRBJ2-3	CASSSLLAGVTDTQYF	TGTGCCAGCAGCTCTCTTCTAGCGGGGGTCACAGATACGCAGTATTTT
NA	NA	TRBV19	TRBJ1-5	CASSILSGQPQHF	TGTGCCAGTAGTATCTTGTCGGGTCAGCCCCAGCATTTT
NA	NA	TRBV5-1	TRBJ2-5	CASSPGTLQETQYF	TGCGCCAGCAGCCCAGGGACACTCCAAGAGACCCAGTACTTC
NA	TRBD2	TRBV11-2	TRBJ2-1	CASRVWTSGVDEQFF	TGTGCCAGCAGGGTTTGGACTAGCGGGGTCGATGAGCAGTTCTTC
NA	TRBD2	TRBV15	TRBJ2-1	CATSRSPGTSNEQFF	TGTGCCACCAGCAGATCCCCCGGGACTAGCAATGAGCAGTTCTTC
NA	NA	TRBV30	TRBJ2-5	CAWALTGIEETQYF	TGTGCCTGGGCTCTTACCGGGATCGAAGAGACCCAGTACTTC
NA	NA	TRBV7-3	TRBJ2-7	CASRLQSSYEQYF	TGTGCCAGCAGGTTACAGTCGTCCTACGAGCAGTACTTC
NA	TRBD1	TRBV28	TRBJ1-4	CASSLAGGQGNEKLFF	TGTGCCAGCAGTTTGGCAGGGGGACAGGGTAATGAAAAACTGTTTTTT
NA	NA	TRBV7-3	TRBJ1-2	CASSLQGLGDGYTF	TGTGCCAGCAGCTTGCAGGGACTAGGCGATGGCTACACCTTC
NA	NA	TRBV7-9	TRBJ2-3	CASSLGGLGVGTDTQYF	TGTGCCAGCAGCTTAGGGGGGCTGGGGGTGGGCACAGATACGCAGTATTTT
once	NA	TRBV5-1	TRBJ2-3	CASKQGQDTQYF	TGCGCCAGCAAGCAGGGGCAGGATACGCAGTATTTT
NA	NA	TRBV18	TRBJ2-1	CASSPPTNYNEQFF	TGTGCCAGCTCACCACCTACTAACTACAATGAGCAGTTCTTC
NA	TRBD1	TRBV29-1	TRBJ1-1	CSGSTGVNTEAFF	TGCAGCGGATCGACAGGGGTGAACACTGAAGCTTTCTTT
NA	NA	TRBV5-6	TRBJ1-1	CASSLGRATEAFF	TGTGCCAGCAGCTTGGGGAGGGCCACTGAAGCTTTCTTT
NA	NA	TRBV6-2/TRBV6-3	TRBJ2-7	CASSTSTGATSTSSYEQYF	NA
NA	TRBD1	TRBV2	TRBJ1-3	CASEGTGGAGNTIYF	TGTGCCAGCGAGGGGACAGGGGGAGCTGGAAACACCATATATTTT
NA	TRBD2	TRBV19	TRBJ2-1	CASSIGLAGAISHNEQFF	TGTGCCAGTAGTATCGGACTAGCGGGGGCCATAAGTCACAATGAGCAGTTCTTC
NA	TRBD1	TRBV28	TRBJ2-1	CASSLGTGNYEQFF	TGTGCCAGCAGTTTGGGGACAGGGAACTATGAGCAGTTCTTC
NA	NA	TRBV7-2	TRBJ2-5	CASSKGGAQEETQYF	TGTGCCAGCAGCAAGGGGGGGGCGCAAGAAGAGACCCAGTACTTC
NA	NA	TRBV2	TRBJ1-1	CASSVEVAGTEAFF	TGTGCCAGCAGTGTGGAGGTCGCGGGCACTGAAGCTTTCTTT
NA	TRBD1	TRBV19	TRBJ1-6	CASSVPGQRNSPLHF	TGTGCCAGTAGTGTCCCGGGACAGAGGAATTCACCCCTCCACTTT
many	TRBD1	TRBV25-1	TRBJ2-1	CASRGQTGEQFF	TGTGCCAGCAGGGGACAGACCGGTGAGCAGTTCTTC
NA	TRBD1	TRBV18	TRBJ1-1	CASSTGTGNTEAFF	TGTGCCAGCTCAACCGGGACAGGGAACACTGAAGCTTTCTTT
few	NA	TRBV28	TRBJ1-5	CASSKGESQPQHF	TGTGCCAGCAGTAAGGGGGAAAGTCAGCCCCAGCATTTT
NA	TRBD2	TRBV4-2	TRBJ2-3	CASSPRTSGLTDTQYF	TGTGCCAGCAGCCCACGGACTAGCGGCCTCACAGATACGCAGTATTTT
NA	NA	TRBV6-1	TRBJ1-2	CASSEAPQGNGYTF	TGTGCCAGCAGTGAAGCGCCTCAGGGGAATGGCTACACCTTC
NA	NA	TRBV7-8	TRBJ1-2	CASSSDRANYGYTF	TGTGCCAGCAGCTCCGACAGAGCTAACTATGGCTACACCTTC
few	TRBD1	TRBV5-5	TRBJ2-7	CASSLYRTGPYGEQYF	TGTGCCAGCAGCTTGTATCGGACAGGGCCGTATGGCGAGCAGTACTTC
NA	NA	TRBV7-3	TRBJ2-3	CASSSDGGRADTQYF	TGTGCCAGCAGCTCGGACGGTGGCAGGGCAGATACGCAGTATTTT
once	NA	TRBV7-3	TRBJ2-2	CASSPTGNTGELFF	TGTGCCAGCAGCCCGACAGGGAACACCGGGGAGCTGTTTTTT